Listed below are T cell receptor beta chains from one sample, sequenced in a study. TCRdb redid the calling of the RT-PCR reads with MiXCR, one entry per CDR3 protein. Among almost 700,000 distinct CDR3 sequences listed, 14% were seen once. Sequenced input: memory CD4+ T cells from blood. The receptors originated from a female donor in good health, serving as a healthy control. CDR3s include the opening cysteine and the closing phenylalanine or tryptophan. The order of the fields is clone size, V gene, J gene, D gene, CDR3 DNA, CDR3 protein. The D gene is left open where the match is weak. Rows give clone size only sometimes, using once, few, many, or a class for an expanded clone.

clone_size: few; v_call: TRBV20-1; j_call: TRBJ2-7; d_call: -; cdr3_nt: TGCAGTGCCAAATTAAGCTCCTACGAGCAGTACTTC; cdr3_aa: CSAKLSSYEQYF
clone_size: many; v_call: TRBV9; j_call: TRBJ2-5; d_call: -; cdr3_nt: TGTGCCAGCAGCGCATACTACGACACTCAAGAGACCCAGTACTTC; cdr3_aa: CASSAYYDTQETQYF
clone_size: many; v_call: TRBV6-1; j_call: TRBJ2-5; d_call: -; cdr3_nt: TGTGCCAGCAGTGAAGCGGTTGGATACCAAGAGACCCAGTACTTC; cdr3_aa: CASSEAVGYQETQYF
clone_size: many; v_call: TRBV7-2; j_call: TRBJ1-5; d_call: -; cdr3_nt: TGTGCCAGCAGCCGGGGGGGCGGCAATCAGCCCCAGCATTTT; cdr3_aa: CASSRGGGNQPQHF
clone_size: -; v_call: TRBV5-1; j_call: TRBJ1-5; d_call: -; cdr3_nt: TGCGCCAGCAGCTTCGCGAAAGAGACCCAGCATTTT; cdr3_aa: CASSFAKETQHF
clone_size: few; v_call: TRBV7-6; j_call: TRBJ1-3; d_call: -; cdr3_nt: TGTGCCAGCAGCTCAGGTGGGACTGCTGGAAACACCATATATTTT; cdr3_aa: CASSSGGTAGNTIYF
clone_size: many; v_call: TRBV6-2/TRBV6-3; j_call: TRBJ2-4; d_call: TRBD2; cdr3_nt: TGTGCCAGCAGTCTACAGAAAACTAGCGGGAGGGCCGTCTTCCCCAAAAACATTCAGTACTTC; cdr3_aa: CASSLQKTSGRAVFPKNIQYF
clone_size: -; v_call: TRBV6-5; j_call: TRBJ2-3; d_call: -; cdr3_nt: TGTGCCAGCAGTTACAATCCAGGGACAGATACGCAGTATTTT; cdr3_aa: CASSYNPGTDTQYF
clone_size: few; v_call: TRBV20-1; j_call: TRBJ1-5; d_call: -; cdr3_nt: TGCAGTGCCAGCGGTCTGGACAGACACAATCAGCCCCAGCATTTT; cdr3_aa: CSASGLDRHNQPQHF
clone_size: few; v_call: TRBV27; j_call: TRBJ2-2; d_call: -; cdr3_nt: TGTGCCAGCGAAAGCTCGAACACCGGGGAGCTGTTTTTT; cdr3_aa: CASESSNTGELFF
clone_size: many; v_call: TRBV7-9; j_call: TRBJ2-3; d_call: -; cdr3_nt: TGTGCCAGCAGGGCCAGAGGTCCAGATACGCAGTATTTT; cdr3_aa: CASRARGPDTQYF
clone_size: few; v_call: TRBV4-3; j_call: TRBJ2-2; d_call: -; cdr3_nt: TGCGCCAGCAGCCGATCAGGGGTCACCGGGGAGCTGTTTTTT; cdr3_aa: CASSRSGVTGELFF
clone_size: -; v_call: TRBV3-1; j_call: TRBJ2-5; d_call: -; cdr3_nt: TGTGCCAGCAGCCAAGCAGCTAGCGTCGATTTGGAGACCCAGTACTTC; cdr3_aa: CASSQAASVDLETQYF